The 9 T cell receptor beta chains reported below all come from one sample, sequenced in a study of CD4+ T cells in melanoma. Assay: immunoSEQ multiplex PCR; the TCRdb copy retains only in-frame clones and omits some. The sample has roughly 6,600 clones, roughly two thirds seen once; the top ten hold approximately 30%. Source material: cells from a culture (not recorded whether cultured in vitro). Receptors originate from a human donor with melanoma.

This clone turned up a few times. The chain couples TRBV19 to TRBJ1-1; no definite D call. The CDR3 is made up of 14 amino acids. Germline V CDR1 and CDR2: LNHDA, SQIVND (reference sequence). Trimming took off 6 bases at V and 5 bases at J, with 16 bases between the two ends. CDR3: CASRISGLRTEAFF. CDR3 in DNA: TGTGCCAGTAGGATTTCAGGATTGCGGACTGAAGCTTTCTTT. Full variable domain (remainder filled in from reference TRBV19 and TRBJ1-1): DGGITQSPKYLFRKEGQNVTLSCEQNLNHDAMYWYRQDPGQGLRLIYYSQIVNDFQKGDIAEGYSVSREKKESFPLTVTSAQKNPTAFYLCASRISGLRTEAFFGQGTRLTVV.

This clone was picked up one time. The chain recombines TRBV4-3 with TRBJ1-2; 7 bases fit TRBD1. This CDR3 is 15 amino acids long. CDR1 and CDR2 from the germline V gene are LGHNA and YSLEER. V was pared by 3 bases and J by 3 bases, with 7 bases of the junction left unmatched. The CDR3: CASSQQQGSDYGYTF. CDR3 DNA sequence: TGCGCCAGCAGCCAGCAACAGGGGTCGGACTATGGCTACACCTTC.

This clone was counted between two and nine times. The chain is built from TRBV29-1 and TRBJ1-2; D gene ambiguous. V lost 4 bases and J lost 0, with 9 bases in between. CDR3 size: 13 residues. Germline-derived CDR1 and CDR2 are SQVTM and ANQGSEA. The CDR3 coding sequence is TGCAGCGTTGTACACGAAGCTAACTATGGCTACACCTTC. Translated, it gives CSVVHEANYGYTF.

In this sample, this clone turned up once. This chain connects TRBV5-1 to TRBJ1-1, with no clear D. Germline lookup yields CDR1 SGHRS and CDR2 YFSETQ. V lost 4 bases and J 0 bases, leaving 7 bases between the germline ends. The CDR3 sequence is 13 residues long. CDR3 loop: CASSTGVNTEAFF. CDR3 nucleotides: TGCGCCAGCAGCACGGGAGTGAACACTGAAGCTTTCTTT.

This chain connects TRBV19 to TRBJ2-7, with 9 positions matching TRBD2. J was trimmed by 0 bases and V by 4 bases; bases with no gene match: 1. CDR3 length: 14 amino acids. The germline V gene encodes CDR1 LNHDA and CDR2 SQIVND (reference sequence). The CDR3 reads CASSTSGASYEQYF. DNA for the CDR3: TGTGCCAGTAGTACTAGCGGGGCCTCCTACGAGCAGTACTTC.

The chain combines TRBV29-1 with TRBJ2-7, with 14 positions matching TRBD2. The CDR3 length is 14 residues. Germline V gene data show CDR1 as SQVTM and CDR2 as ANQGSEA. J was trimmed by 6 bases and V by 6 bases; bases with no gene match: 7. CDR3 residues: CSVWGTSGGSEQYF. CDR3 nucleotide sequence: TGCAGCGTCTGGGGGACTAGCGGGGGCTCCGAGCAGTACTTC.

This clone appeared a single time. The rearrangement links TRBV2 to TRBJ2-7; D unresolved. The CDR3 is 13 residues long. The V end lost 4 bases, the J end lost 6 bases, and 13 bases lay between the germline ends. CDR1 is SNHLY, CDR2 FYNNEI, per germline. The chain's CDR3 is CASSVASSGEQYF. The CDR3 nucleotides read TGTGCCAGCAGTGTGGCGTCCTCGGGCGAGCAGTACTTC.

This clone was seen just once. The chain uses TRBV4-3 and TRBJ1-4; D gene uncertain. Germline V CDR1 and CDR2: LGHNA, YSLEER. The CDR3 covers 12 residues. Trimming took 4 bases from V and 8 from J, leaving 8 bases between them. DNA for the CDR3: TGCGCCAGCAGCCTTTTGGGCGAAAAACTGTTTTTT. Translation: CASSLLGEKLFF.

CDR3 in DNA: TGTGCCAGCAGTAGGACAGGGTCCTACGAGCAGTACTTC. This codes for CASSRTGSYEQYF. V usage is TRBV12-3 or TRBV12-4 and J usage is TRBJ2-7; TRBD1 matches at 8 bases. The V gene end was trimmed by 5 bases and the J gene end by 1 base; junction bases not matched to a gene: 1. This CDR3 is built from 13 residues.